The sequence of this T cell receptor (beta chain) was determined in a study of Ad26.COV2.S vaccination and SARS-CoV-2 variants. Study-level background: It was the COV1001 Ad26.COV2.S trial arm that included the donor. The vaccine Ad26.COV2.S was put into the muscle once, or twice with 56 days between. Study-wide results and caveats: Among vaccine recipients, spike-specific TCR breadth exceeded that of placebo recipients.

Generated by immunoSEQ multiplex PCR, the TCRdb table keeps only in-frame clones and is missing some. The sample shows some 390,000 clones, 80% to 90% of them seen only once. In regard to this clone: Its antigen is not known.

Treatment described: about 20 received Ad26.COV2.S at low or high dose, single or two shots; 5 received placebo; per-sample allocation not given. All samples were drawn on day 63, counting from the first vaccine or placebo injection. An Ad26 vector carrying the Wuhan-strain SARS-CoV-2 spike served as the vaccine. The V gene end was trimmed by 0 bases and the J gene end by 1 base; junction bases not matched to a gene: 5. CDR3 size: 18 residues. The V gene's germline CDR1 is KGHSH and CDR2 LQKENI. The receptor was derived from a person between 18 and 59 years old who received the Ad26.COV2.S COVID-19 vaccine or a placebo. The rearrangement joins TRBV18 to TRBJ2-5, with 13 nucleotides matching TRBD2. Here the sequenced sample was peripheral blood, taken in a trial of Ad26.COV2.S vaccine versus placebo. DNA for the CDR3: TGTGCCAGCTCACCACCGAGGACTAGCGGGGGTATCCAAGAGACCCAGTACTTC. It yields the protein CASSPPRTSGGIQETQYF. Full variable domain (remainder filled in from reference TRBV18 and TRBJ2-5): NAGVMQNPRHLVRRRGQEARLRCSPMKGHSHVYWYRQLPEEGLKFMVYLQKENIIDESGMPKERFSAEFPKEGPSILRIQQVVRGDSAAYFCASSPPRTSGGIQETQYFGPGTRLLVL.